What follows is one T cell receptor beta chain and its context. Its target is not known. These data come from a study of shared clonotypes between healthy human individuals. Findings and caveats of the study: Clonotypes which were not shared had lower generation probabilities than clonotypes that all four donors shared. Owing to a small donor count, the genetic and exposure-history diversity represented was limited.

The CDR3 loop spans 15 amino acids. V was pared by 6 bases and J by 4 bases, with 12 bases of the junction left unmatched. Germline lookup yields CDR1 SQVTM and CDR2 ANQGSEA. There were only Caucasian adults among the donors, and all lived in Nashville, Tennessee. Per the authors' pipeline: ImmunoSEQ gave junction-only sequences without quality scores, so filtering differed. TCRdb's table, derived via immunoSEQ multiplex PCR, lists solely in-frame clones and lacks some. Clone size and the V and J calls come from that table; the DNA yielded D and trimming. This sample has about 1.1 million clones, with around 78% found just once.

The genes are TRBV29-1 and TRBJ1-2; 9 nucleotides line up with TRBD1. This TCR was recovered from a young man in good health. Some clones in this sample may be carry-over from other donors' samples. What was sequenced was memory CD4+ T cells from PBMCs. Subset reported: CD45RA-negative fraction. The CDR3 protein is CSVDSPGQGLYGYTF. DNA for the CDR3: TGCAGCGTGGATAGTCCGGGACAGGGCCTCTATGGCTACACCTTC.